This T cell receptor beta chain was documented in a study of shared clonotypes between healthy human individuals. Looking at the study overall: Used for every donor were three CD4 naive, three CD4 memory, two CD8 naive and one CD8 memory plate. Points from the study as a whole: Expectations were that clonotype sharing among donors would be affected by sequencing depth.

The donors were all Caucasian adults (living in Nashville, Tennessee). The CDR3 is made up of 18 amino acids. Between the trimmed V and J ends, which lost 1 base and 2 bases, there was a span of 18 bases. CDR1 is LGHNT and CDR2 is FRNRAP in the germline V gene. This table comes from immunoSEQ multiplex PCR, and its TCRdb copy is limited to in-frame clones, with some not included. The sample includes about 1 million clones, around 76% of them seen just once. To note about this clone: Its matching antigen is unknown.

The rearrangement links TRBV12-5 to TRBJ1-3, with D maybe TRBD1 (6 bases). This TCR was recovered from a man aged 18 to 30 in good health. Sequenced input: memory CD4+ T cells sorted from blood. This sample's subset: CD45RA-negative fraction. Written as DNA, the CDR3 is TGTGCTAGTGGTTTGGGGAGGGGCAGGGGTCTAACTGGAAACACCATATATTTT. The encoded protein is CASGLGRGRGLTGNTIYF.